The following is a T cell receptor beta chain sequence with its context. Other DNA sequences in this specimen translate into the identical CDR3. Germline V lookup: CDR1 SGHTA, CDR2 FQGNSA. The CDR3 totals 13 residues. The V and J ends lost 1 base and 5 bases respectively, with 8 bases between them. This entry is derived from a study of cytomegalovirus exposure and HLA in healthy donors. With 60 Vbeta and 13 Jbeta primers, the PCR was carried out. Method: immunoSEQ multiplex PCR; TCRdb's copy keeps in-frame clones and lacks some. The sample holds under 200,000 clones; about four fifths are singletons and the top ten take roughly an eighth.

The sequence was obtained from a woman in her forties or fifties in good health and CMV-seronegative. The sequencing sample was made of PBMCs. This chain uses TRBV7-2 with TRBJ2-5; perhaps TRBD2 as D (6 bases). CDR3 nucleotide sequence: TGTGCCAGCAGCTTAGTAGGGAGGGAGACCCAGTACTTC. Residues: CASSLVGRETQYF.